This T cell receptor beta chain was captured in a study of T-cell memory formation after mild COVID-19. Study-level background: The two donors had largely donor-specific TCR clusters. Broader study findings: The authors did not confirm SARS-CoV-2 specificity of second-wave clones peaking day 37.

On this clonotype itself: Its target is not known.

TCRdb analysed the 5' RACE reads with MiXCR anew, one entry per CDR3 protein. The sample consists of 250,000 to 350,000 distinct CDR3 sequences, more than 15% of them appearing once. Looked up from germline, CDR1 is SGHDN and CDR2 is FVKESK. CDR3 size: 14 residues. Trimming shortened V by 5 bases and J by 3 bases, and 13 bases separated the two germline ends. The source of this sequence is a man in his late teens or twenties who had mild COVID-19 (a few samples of this study predate the infection). Cell type and time point are not known. Sequenced input: PBMCs or a T cell subset sorted from them (not recorded which). The rearrangement links TRBV14 to TRBJ2-5; the D call may be TRBD1 or TRBD2 (5 bases each). In DNA form, the CDR3 reads TGTGCCAGCAGCAAGGGACGGGGAGAAGAGACCCAGTACTTC. As protein: CASSKGRGEETQYF.